The entry that follows covers one T cell receptor (beta chain) sequence. This sample was included in a study of identical twins. TCRdb used MiXCR to reprocess the 5' RACE reads, holding one entry per CDR3 protein. The data contain 540,000 or so distinct CDR3 sequences, 20% to 25% of them singletons. V was clipped by 7 bases and J by 3 bases; unmatched bases: 12. CDR3 size: 16 residues. The sample also formed part of further work on yellow fever vaccine responses in identical twins.

The sequencing input was CD4+ T cells sorted from blood. This receptor was taken from a woman aged 18-30 years in good health. J is TRBJ1-1 and V is TRBV12-3 or TRBV12-4; 9 bases fit TRBD1. The CDR3 loop is CASTPAGTGWDTEAFF. The CDR3 DNA is TGTGCCAGCACCCCTGCCGGGACAGGGTGGGACACTGAAGCTTTCTTT.